These 15 T cell receptor beta chains were all obtained from the same sample, sequenced in a study of regulatory T cells in long-lasting Graves disease. Building the TCR beta libraries relied on iRepertoire HTBI primers, and CDR3 regions underwent Arm-PCR. TCRdb passed the multiplex PCR reads through MiXCR, listing each CDR3 protein once. Of some 560,000 distinct CDR3 sequences in the sample, about 16% were seen once. Time point of the sample: newly diagnosed GD, antithyroid drugs for less than 3 months. PBMCs provided the RNA from which the TCR library was made. This sample also appeared in a second study, on T cells in Graves' hyperthyroidism and ophthalmopathy.

Sequences were derived from peripheral blood mononuclear cells (PBMCs), sampled at new diagnosis, from a patient treated with antithyroid drugs. The receptors shown here come from a woman aged 40-60 years with Graves disease.

This clonotype appeared many times. DNA for the CDR3: TGTGCCAGCAGGGGGACAGGTACCTACGAGCAGTACTTC. It translates to CASRGTGTYEQYF. The genes are TRBV12-3 or TRBV12-4 and TRBJ2-7, with 8 bases that match TRBD1. The CDR3 is made up of 13 amino acids. The V segment lost 6 bases and the J segment 2 bases; nucleotides outside the gene matches: 3.

This clonotype was picked up many times. The rearrangement joins TRBV11-2 to TRBJ2-5, with D perhaps given as TRBD1 or TRBD2 (6 bases each). This CDR3 is built from 15 residues. The germline V and J ends were trimmed by 5 bases and 4 bases, with 17 bases remaining between them. Per the germline V gene, CDR1 is SGHAT and CDR2 is FQNNGV. The CDR3 is CASSLRGPRGETQYF. The CDR3 DNA reads as TGTGCCAGCAGCCTCCGGGGGCCCCGGGGAGAGACCCAGTACTTC. The complete variable domain, with remaining parts taken from reference TRBV11-2 and TRBJ2-5, reads EAGVAQSPRYKIIEKRQSVAFWCNPISGHATLYWYQQILGQGPKLLIQFQNNGVVDDSQLPKDRFSAERLKGVDSTLKIQPAKLEDSAVYLCASSLRGPRGETQYFGPGTRLLVL.

This clonotype was seen repeatedly, ten times or more. This rearrangement joins TRBV20-1 to TRBJ2-3; D may be TRBD1 (6 bases). Between the trimmed V and J ends, which lost 2 bases and 2 bases, there was a span of 17 bases. The CDR3 consists of 16 residues. Per germline, CDR1 DFQATT and CDR2 SNEGSKA (reference sequence). The CDR3 here is CSARPPGGLNTDTQYF. CDR3 DNA sequence: TGCAGTGCTAGACCCCCTGGGGGCCTAAACACAGATACGCAGTATTTT.

A note on this clonotype: With a much larger clone just one base away, this may be a read error. This likely comes from a read error, as the CDR3 has no conserved phenylalanine or tryptophan at its end. This chain joins TRBV12-3 or TRBV12-4 and TRBJ1-1, with 9 bases lining up with TRBD1. With 7 bases clipped from V and 5 bases from J, the junction kept 8 bases outside the gene matches. The CDR3 is 14 amino acids. The CDR3 loop reads CASNIQGARTEAFL. CDR3 DNA: TGTGCCAGCAATATACAGGGGGCGAGGACTGAAGCTTTCCTT.

There are a few counts of this clonotype. The chain joins TRBV3-1 to TRBJ1-6; TRBD1 matches 9 bases. V was clipped by 3 bases and J by 9 bases; unmatched bases: 6. The CDR3 contains 15 residues. CDR1 and CDR2 from the germline V gene are LGHDT and YNNKEL (reference sequence). In DNA, the CDR3 is TGTGCCAGCAGCCACCCCAGGGACAGGGTTTCACCCCTCCACTTT. Amino acids: CASSHPRDRVSPLHF.

This clonotype occurred many times. The rearrangement uses TRBV3-1 and TRBJ2-7, with D maybe TRBD2 (5 bases). CDR1 and CDR2 from the germline V gene are LGHDT and YNNKEL (reference sequence). V was clipped by 0 bases and J by 3 bases, with 9 bases between them. This CDR3 region has 14 residues. DNA of the CDR3: TGTGCCAGCAGCCAAGAAGCGGTCCACTACGAGCAGTACTTC. It codes for CASSQEAVHYEQYF.

There are many counts of this clonotype. The chain recombines TRBV2 with TRBJ2-7, with TRBD1 identical over 7 bases. V was clipped by 7 bases and J by 1 base; unmatched bases: 10. CDR1 SNHLY and CDR2 FYNNEI come from the germline V gene. The CDR3 is made up of 15 amino acids. CDR3 nucleotides: TGTGCCAGCATACCACAGGGACAGTTTTCCTACGAGCAGTACTTC. This gives the protein CASIPQGQFSYEQYF.

The chain joins TRBV19 to TRBJ2-1, with 7 nucleotides matching TRBD1. The CDR3 has 15 amino acids. Per the germline V gene, CDR1 is LNHDA and CDR2 is SQIVND (reference sequence). Trimming cost V 3 bases and J 7 bases; bases outside gene matches: 9. CDR3 sequence (DNA): TGTGCCAGTAGTATGGGACAGACCTATACGAATGAGCAGTTCTTC. It is translated as CASSMGQTYTNEQFF.

This clonotype has just a few counts. The V gene is TRBV5-1, the J gene TRBJ2-5; the D gene is possibly TRBD2 (5 bases). The CDR3 spans 15 residues. Germline values: CDR1 SGHRS, CDR2 YFSETQ. V shed 0 bases and J shed 5 bases, with 14 bases lying between them. The CDR3 nucleotides are TGCGCCAGCAGCTTGGGAGGGTCTGGGGAGGAGACCCAGTACTTC. Translated: CASSLGGSGEETQYF.

Ten or more counts support this clonotype. The CDR3: CASSQGDGEAFF. CDR3 bases: TGTGCCAGCAGCCAGGGCGATGGGGAGGCTTTCTTT. J is TRBJ1-1 and V is TRBV7-9, with D perhaps TRBD1 (5 bases). The V gene's germline CDR1 is SEHNR and CDR2 FQNEAQ (reference sequence). Trimming took 5 bases from V and 11 from J, leaving 15 bases between them. This CDR3 has 12 amino acids.

With respect to this clonotype: This may arise from a read error, as a much more abundant clone is one base away. This chain links TRBV4-2 with TRBJ2-7; unclear D gene. Germline V gene sequence: CDR1 LGHNA, CDR2 YNFKEQ. This CDR3 has 15 residues. The CDR3 DNA reads as TGTGCCGGCAGCCAAGGTTCTTCTTCCTCCTACGAGCAGTACTTC. Protein sequence: CAGSQGSSSSYEQYF.

The V gene is TRBV5-8, the J gene TRBJ1-1; D unresolved. CDR3 size: 12 residues. The V end lost 2 bases, the J end lost 5 bases, and 7 bases lay between the germline ends. Germline values: CDR1 SGHTS, CDR2 YDEGEE. CDR3 in amino acids: CASSFPLTEAFF. DNA for the CDR3: TGTGCCAGCAGCTTTCCTCTTACTGAAGCTTTCTTT.

The V and J genes are TRBV6-2 or TRBV6-3 and TRBJ2-7, with D uncertain. The end of the DNA is better explained by TRBJ2-3, so the J call may be wrong. CDR3 size: 14 residues. The germline V gene has CDR1 MNHEY and CDR2 SVGEGT. In nucleotides, the CDR3 is TGTGCCAGCAGCGGACGGCTTCGGGCAGATACGCAGTATTTT. This sequence encodes CASSGRLRADTQYF.

This clonotype showed up just a few times. CDR3 sequence (DNA): TGTGCCAGCAGCTTGGACCCCCTCGAGCAGTACTTC. Encoded protein: CASSLDPLEQYF. The chain recombines TRBV5-6 with TRBJ2-7, with D unclear. The germline CDR1 and CDR2 sequences are SGHDT and YYEEEE. V gave up 0 bases and J gave up 6 bases, with 7 bases separating them. The CDR3 spans 12 residues.

This chain joins TRBV3-1 and TRBJ2-2; TRBD1 agrees at 10 bases. With V trimmed by 1 base and J by 5 bases, 4 bases remained unmatched. Looked up from germline, CDR1 is LGHDT and CDR2 is YNNKEL (reference sequence). The CDR3 totals 16 residues. CDR3 DNA sequence: TGTGCCAGCAGCCAAGGGACAGGGGGTGGTACCGGGGAGCTGTTTTTT. Protein product: CASSQGTGGGTGELFF.